Reported below is one T cell receptor beta chain. Its cognate antigen is unknown. TCRdb independently ran MiXCR on the 5' RACE reads; one entry per CDR3 protein. This table holds hundreds of thousands of distinct CDR3 sequences, roughly a tenth found once. This record belongs to a study of identical twins. The CDR3 is made up of 13 amino acids. V was trimmed by 1 base and J by 5 bases, leaving 9 bases between them. Germline V CDR1 and CDR2: SEHNR, FQNEAQ (reference sequence). All donors were healthy, and all were Caucasian. Points from the study as a whole: Cross-sectional statistical analysis was relied on for the conclusions, without the same donors being followed. Part of the zero-insertion signal could reflect confounding by invariant MAIT and iNKT cells.

V usage is TRBV7-9 and J usage is TRBJ2-7; D call uncertain. Source material: memory (CD45RO+) T cells sorted from blood. This receptor was obtained from a woman between 18 and 29 years old in good health. CDR3 coding DNA: TGTGCCAGCAGCTTAGAGGCCCTCCACGAGCAGTACTTC. This encodes CASSLEALHEQYF.